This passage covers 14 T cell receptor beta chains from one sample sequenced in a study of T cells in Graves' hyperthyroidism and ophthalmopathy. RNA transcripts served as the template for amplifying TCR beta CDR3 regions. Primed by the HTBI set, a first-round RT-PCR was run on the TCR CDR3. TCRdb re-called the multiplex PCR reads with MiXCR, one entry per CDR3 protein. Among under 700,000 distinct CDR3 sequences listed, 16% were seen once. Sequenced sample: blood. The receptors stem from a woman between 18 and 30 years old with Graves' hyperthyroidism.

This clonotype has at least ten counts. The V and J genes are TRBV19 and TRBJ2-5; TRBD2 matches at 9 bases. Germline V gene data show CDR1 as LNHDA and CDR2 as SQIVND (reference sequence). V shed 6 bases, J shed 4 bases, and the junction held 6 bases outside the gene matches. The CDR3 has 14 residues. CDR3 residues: CASSISGGRETQYF. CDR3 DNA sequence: TGTGCCAGTAGCATAAGCGGGGGGCGAGAGACCCAGTACTTC.

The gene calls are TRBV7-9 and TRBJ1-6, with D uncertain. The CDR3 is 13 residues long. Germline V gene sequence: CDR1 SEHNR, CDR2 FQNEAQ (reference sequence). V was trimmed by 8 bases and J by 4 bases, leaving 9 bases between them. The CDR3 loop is CASSTEYNSPLHF. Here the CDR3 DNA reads TGTGCCAGCTCGACGGAATATAATTCACCCCTCCACTTT. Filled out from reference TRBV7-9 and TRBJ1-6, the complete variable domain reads DTGVSQNPRHKITKRGQNVTFRCDPISEHNRLYWYRQTLGQGPEFLTYFQNEAQLEKSRLLSDRFSAERPKGSFSTLEIQRTEQGDSAMYLCASSTEYNSPLHFGNGTRLTVT.

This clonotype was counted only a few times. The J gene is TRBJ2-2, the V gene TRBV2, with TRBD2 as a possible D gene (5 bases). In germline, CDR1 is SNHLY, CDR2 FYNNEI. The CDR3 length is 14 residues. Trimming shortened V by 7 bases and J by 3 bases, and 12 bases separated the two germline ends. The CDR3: CASNRGVHTGELFF. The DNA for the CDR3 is TGTGCCAGCAATCGGGGAGTGCACACCGGGGAGCTGTTTTTT.

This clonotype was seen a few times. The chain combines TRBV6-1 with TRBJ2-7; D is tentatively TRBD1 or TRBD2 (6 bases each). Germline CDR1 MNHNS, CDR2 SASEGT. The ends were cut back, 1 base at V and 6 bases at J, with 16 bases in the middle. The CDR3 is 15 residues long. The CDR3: CASSEVVQGGSEQYF. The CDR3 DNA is TGTGCCAGCAGTGAAGTAGTACAGGGAGGCTCCGAGCAGTACTTC.

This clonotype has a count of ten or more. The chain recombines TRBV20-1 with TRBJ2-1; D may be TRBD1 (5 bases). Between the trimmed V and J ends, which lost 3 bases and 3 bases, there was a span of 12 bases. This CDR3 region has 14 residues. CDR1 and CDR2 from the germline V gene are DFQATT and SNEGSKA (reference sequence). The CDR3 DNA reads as TGCAGTGCTAGCATTCCCCAGGGCTACAATGAGCAGTTCTTC. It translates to CSASIPQGYNEQFF.

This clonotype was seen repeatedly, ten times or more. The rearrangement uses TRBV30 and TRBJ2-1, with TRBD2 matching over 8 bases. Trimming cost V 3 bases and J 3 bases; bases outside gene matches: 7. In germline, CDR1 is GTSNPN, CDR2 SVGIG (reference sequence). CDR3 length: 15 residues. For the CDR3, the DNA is TGTGCCTGGAGCATGGGGCTAGCGGGCTACAATGAGCAGTTCTTC. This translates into CAWSMGLAGYNEQFF.

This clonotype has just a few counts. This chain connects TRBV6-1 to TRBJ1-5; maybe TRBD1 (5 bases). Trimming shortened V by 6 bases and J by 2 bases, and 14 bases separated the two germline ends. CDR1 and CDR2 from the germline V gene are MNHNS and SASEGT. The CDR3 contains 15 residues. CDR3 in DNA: TGTGCCAGCAGCCTCCGGACACCCGGCAATCAGCCCCAGCATTTT. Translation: CASSLRTPGNQPQHF.

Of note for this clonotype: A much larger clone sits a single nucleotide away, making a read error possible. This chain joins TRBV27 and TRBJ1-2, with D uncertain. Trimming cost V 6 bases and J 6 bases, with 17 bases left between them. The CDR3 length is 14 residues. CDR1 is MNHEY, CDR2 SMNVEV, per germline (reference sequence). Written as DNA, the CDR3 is TGTGCCAGCAGCCGAGGCGGTGGCCATCATGGCTACACCTTC. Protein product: CASSRGGGHHGYTF.

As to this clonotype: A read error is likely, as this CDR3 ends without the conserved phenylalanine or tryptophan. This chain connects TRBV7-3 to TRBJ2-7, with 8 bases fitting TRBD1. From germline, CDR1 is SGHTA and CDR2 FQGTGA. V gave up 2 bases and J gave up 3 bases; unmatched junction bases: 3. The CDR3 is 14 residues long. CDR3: CASSLPGQGYEQYL. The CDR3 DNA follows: TGTGCCAGCAGCTTACCCGGACAGGGCTACGAGCAGTACCTC.

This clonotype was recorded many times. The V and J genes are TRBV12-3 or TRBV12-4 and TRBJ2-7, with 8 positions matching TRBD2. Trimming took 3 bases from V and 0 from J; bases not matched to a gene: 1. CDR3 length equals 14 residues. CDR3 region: CASSFSGDSYEQYF. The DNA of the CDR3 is TGTGCCAGCAGTTTTAGCGGGGACTCCTACGAGCAGTACTTC.

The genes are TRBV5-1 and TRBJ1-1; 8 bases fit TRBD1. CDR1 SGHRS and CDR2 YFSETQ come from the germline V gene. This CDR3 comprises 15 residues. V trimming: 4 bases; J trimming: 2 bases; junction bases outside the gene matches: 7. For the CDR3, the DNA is TGCGCCAGCAGCATCAGGGGGCCTGGTAACACTGAAGCTTTCTTT. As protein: CASSIRGPGNTEAFF.

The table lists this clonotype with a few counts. The CDR3 nucleotides read TGTGCCAGCAGTTTAGGTCCGGCAGAAGAGACCCAGTACTTC. This translates into CASSLGPAEETQYF. The chain is built from TRBV12-3 or TRBV12-4 and TRBJ2-5; D remains ambiguous. The CDR3 has 14 amino acids. Between the trimmed V and J ends, which lost 1 base and 3 bases, there was a span of 9 bases.

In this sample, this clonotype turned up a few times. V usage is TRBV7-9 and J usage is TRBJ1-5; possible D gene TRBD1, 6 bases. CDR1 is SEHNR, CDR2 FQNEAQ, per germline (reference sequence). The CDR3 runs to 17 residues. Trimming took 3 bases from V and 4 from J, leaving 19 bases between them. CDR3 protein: CASSLGARGSGNQPQHF. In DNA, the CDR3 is TGTGCCAGCAGCTTGGGGGCCAGGGGTTCAGGAAATCAGCCCCAGCATTTT.

The chain's CDR3 is CASSTGYGSQPQHF. For the CDR3, the DNA is TGTGCCAGTAGTACAGGGTACGGCTCTCAGCCCCAGCATTTT. J is TRBJ1-5 and V is TRBV19; weak D call: TRBD1 (5 bases). The CDR3 extends over 14 amino acids. Trimming stripped 4 bases from V and 6 bases from J, with 13 bases between. The V gene's germline CDR1 is LNHDA and CDR2 SQIVND (reference sequence).